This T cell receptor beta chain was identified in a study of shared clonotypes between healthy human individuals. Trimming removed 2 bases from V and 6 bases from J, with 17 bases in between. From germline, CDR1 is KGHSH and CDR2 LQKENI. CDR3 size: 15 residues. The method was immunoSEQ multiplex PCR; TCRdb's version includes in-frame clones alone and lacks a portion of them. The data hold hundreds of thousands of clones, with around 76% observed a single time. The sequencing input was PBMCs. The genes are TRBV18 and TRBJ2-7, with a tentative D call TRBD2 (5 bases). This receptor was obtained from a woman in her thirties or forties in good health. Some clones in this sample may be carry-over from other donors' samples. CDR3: CASSPRTGDGGEQYF. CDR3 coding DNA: TGTGCCAGCTCACCAAGGACTGGCGATGGAGGCGAGCAGTACTTC.